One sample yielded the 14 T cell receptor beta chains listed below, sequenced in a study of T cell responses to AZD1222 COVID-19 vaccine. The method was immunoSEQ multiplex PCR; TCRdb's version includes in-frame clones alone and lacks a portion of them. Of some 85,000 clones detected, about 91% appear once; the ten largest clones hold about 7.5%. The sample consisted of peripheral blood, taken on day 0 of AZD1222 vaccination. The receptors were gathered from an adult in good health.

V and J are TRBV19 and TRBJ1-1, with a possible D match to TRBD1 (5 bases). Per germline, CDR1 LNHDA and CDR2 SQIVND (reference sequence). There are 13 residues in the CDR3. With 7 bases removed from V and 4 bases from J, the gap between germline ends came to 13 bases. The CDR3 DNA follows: TGTGCCAGTATTAGGAGGGGAGGCACTGAAGCTTTCTTT. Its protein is CASIRRGGTEAFF.

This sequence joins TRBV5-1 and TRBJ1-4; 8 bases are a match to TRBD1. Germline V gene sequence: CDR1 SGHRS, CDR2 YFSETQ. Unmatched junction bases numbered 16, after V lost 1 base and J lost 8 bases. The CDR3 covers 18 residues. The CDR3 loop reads CASSLKVAGGVFEEKLFF. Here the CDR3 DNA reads TGCGCCAGCAGCTTGAAGGTGGCAGGGGGCGTCTTTGAAGAAAAACTGTTTTTT.

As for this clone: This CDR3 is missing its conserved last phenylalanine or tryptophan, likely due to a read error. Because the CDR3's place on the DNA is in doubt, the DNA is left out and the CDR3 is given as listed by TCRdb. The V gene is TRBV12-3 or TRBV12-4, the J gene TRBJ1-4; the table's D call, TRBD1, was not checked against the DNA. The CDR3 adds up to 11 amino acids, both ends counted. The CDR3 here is CASSGSGQTGM.

CDR3 sequence reads: CASSLVQVLDYTF. As DNA, the CDR3 is TGTGCCAGCAGCTTAGTACAGGTGTTGGACTACACCTTC. This rearrangement joins TRBV11-2 to TRBJ1-2, with TRBD1 as a possible D gene (5 bases). V shed 1 base and J shed 10 bases, with 13 bases lying between them. This CDR3 comprises 13 residues. The V gene's germline CDR1 is SGHAT and CDR2 FQNNGV. Full variable domain (outside the CDR3, taken from reference TRBV11-2 and TRBJ1-2): EAGVAQSPRYKIIEKRQSVAFWCNPISGHATLYWYQQILGQGPKLLIQFQNNGVVDDSQLPKDRFSAERLKGVDSTLKIQPAKLEDSAVYLCASSLVQVLDYTFGSGTRLTVV.

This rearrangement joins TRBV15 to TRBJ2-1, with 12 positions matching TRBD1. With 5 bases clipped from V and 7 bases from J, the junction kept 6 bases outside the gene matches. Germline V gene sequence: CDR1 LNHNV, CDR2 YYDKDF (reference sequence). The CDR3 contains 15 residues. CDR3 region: CATSWGQGAGNEQFF. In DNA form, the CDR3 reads TGTGCCACCAGCTGGGGACAGGGGGCGGGTAATGAGCAGTTCTTC.

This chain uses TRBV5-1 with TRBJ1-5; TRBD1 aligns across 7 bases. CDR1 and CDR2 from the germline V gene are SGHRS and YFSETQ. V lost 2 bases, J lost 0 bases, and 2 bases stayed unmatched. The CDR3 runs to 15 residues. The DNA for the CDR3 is TGCGCCAGCAGCTTCAGGGGGGATAGCAATCAGCCCCAGCATTTT. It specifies CASSFRGDSNQPQHF.

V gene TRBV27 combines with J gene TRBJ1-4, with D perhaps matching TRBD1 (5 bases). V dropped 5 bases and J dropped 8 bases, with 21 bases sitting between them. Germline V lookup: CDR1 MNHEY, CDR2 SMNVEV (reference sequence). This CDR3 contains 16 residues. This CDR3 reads CASSPRKGLPLEKLFF. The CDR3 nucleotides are TGTGCCAGCAGTCCCCGAAAGGGGCTACCGCTGGAAAAACTGTTTTTT.

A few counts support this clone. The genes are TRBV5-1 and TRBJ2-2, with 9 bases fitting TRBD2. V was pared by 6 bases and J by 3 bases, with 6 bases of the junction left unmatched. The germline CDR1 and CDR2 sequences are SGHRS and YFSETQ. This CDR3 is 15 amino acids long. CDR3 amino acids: CASNLAGEYTGELFF. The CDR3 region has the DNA TGCGCCAGCAACTTAGCGGGGGAATACACCGGGGAGCTGTTTTTT.

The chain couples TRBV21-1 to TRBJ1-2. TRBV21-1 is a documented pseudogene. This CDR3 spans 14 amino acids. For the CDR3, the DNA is TGTGCCAGCAGCAAACTCTCTCAAAACTATGGCTACACCTTC. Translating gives CASSKLSQNYGYTF.

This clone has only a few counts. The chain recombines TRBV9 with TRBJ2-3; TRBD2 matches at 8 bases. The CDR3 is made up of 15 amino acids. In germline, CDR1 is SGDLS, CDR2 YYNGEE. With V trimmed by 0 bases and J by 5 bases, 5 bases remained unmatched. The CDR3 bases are TGTGCCAGCAGCGTAGCACCGGGGGGGAGAGATACGCAGTATTTT. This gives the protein CASSVAPGGRDTQYF. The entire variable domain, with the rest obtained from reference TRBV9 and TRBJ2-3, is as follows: DSGVTQTPKHLITATGQRVTLRCSPRSGDLSVYWYQQSLDQGLQFLIQYYNGEERAKGNILERFSAQQFPDLHSELNLSSLELGDSALYFCASSVAPGGRDTQYFGPGTRLTVL.

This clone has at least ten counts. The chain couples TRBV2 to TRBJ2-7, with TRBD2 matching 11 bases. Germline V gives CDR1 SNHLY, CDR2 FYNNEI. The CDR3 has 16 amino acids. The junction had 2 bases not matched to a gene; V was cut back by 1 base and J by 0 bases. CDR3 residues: CASSEGGLAASYEQYF. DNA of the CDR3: TGTGCCAGCAGTGAAGGGGGACTAGCGGCCTCCTACGAGCAGTACTTC.

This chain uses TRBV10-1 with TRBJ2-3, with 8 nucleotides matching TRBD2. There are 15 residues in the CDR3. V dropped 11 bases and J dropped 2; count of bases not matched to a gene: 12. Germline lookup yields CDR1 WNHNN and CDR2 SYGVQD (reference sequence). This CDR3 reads CAGILLAENTDTQYF. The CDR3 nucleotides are TGCGCCGGAATCCTACTAGCGGAGAACACAGATACGCAGTATTTT.

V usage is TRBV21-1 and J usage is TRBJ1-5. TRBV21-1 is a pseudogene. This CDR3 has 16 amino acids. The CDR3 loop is CASSILDGFSNQPQHF. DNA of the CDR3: TGTGCCAGCAGCATCCTAGACGGTTTTAGCAATCAGCCCCAGCATTTT.

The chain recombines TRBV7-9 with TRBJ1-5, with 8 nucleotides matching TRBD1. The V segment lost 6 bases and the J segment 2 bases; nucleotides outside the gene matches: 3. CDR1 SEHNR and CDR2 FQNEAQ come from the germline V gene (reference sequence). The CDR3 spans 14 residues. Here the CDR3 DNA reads TGTGCCAGCAGTTCACAGGGGGGCAATCAGCCCCAGCATTTT. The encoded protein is CASSSQGGNQPQHF.